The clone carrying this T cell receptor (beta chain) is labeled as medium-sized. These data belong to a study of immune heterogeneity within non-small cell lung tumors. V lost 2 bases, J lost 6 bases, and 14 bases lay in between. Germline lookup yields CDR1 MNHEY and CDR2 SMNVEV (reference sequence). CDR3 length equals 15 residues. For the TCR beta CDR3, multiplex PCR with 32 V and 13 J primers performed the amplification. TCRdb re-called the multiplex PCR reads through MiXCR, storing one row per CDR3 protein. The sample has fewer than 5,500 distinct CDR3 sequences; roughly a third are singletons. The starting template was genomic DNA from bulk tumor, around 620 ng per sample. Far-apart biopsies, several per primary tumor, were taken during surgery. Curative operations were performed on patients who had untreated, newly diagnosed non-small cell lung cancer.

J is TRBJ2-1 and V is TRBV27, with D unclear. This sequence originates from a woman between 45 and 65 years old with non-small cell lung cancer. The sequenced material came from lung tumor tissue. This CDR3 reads CASSLALVGSNEQFF. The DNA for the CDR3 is TGTGCCAGCAGTTTAGCGCTCGTAGGAAGCAATGAGCAGTTCTTC.